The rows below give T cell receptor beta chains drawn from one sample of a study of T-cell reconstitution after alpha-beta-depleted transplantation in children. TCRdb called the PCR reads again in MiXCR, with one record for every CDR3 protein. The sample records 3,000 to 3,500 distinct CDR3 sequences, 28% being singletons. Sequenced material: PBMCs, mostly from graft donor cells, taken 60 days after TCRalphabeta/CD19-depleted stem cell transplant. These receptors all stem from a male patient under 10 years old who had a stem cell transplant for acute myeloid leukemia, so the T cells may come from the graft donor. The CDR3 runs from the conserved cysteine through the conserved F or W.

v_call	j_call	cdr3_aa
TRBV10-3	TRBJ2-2	CAISDPGTVNTGELFF
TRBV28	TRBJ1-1	CARGSGGENTEAFF
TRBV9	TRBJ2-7	CASSSRQGATYEQYF
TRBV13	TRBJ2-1	CASSLAPGGPNEQFF
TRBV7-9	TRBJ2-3	CASSLGPGSTDTQYF
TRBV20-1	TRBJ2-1	CSANGASGRASQPPSPYNEQFF
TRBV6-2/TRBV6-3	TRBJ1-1	CASSARQNTEAFF
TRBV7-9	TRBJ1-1	CASSPARARSAEAFF
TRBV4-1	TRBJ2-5	CASSPSADPRETQYF
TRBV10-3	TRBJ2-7	CAISGLLDSNEQYF
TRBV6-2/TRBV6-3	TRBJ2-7	CASSGTGLAGGEQYF
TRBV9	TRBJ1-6	CASSVARQGNSPLHF
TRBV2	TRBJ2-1	CASSELLAGYYNEQFF
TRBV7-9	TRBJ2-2	CASSSPSGTGPSGELFF
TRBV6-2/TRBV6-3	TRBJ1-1	CASSRGRLRNTEAFF
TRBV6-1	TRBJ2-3	CASSQNSFAHSTDTQYF
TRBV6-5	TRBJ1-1	CASSYGQGAPEAFF
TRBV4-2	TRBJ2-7	CASSQWISYEQYF
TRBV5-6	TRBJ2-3	CASSPPSGGTDTQYF
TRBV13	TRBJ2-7	CASSLGQGAYEQYF
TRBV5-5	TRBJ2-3	CASSLSGTGWEDTQYF
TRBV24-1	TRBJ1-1	CAAIYLGLERQSNTEAFF
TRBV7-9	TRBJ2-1	CASSPRGAYYNEQFF
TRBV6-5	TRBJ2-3	CASSYVGGGGTDTQYF
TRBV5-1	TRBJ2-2	CASSLSAGGSNTGELFF
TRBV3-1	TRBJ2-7	CASSQDRKHHYEQYF
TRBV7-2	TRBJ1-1	CASSFLGGTEAFF
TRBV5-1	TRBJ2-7	CASSQGPSYEQYF
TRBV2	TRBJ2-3	CASAKTESTDTQYF
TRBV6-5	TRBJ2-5	CASSYPDRPPRRETQYF
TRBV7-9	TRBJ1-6	CASSKTGQGASPLHF
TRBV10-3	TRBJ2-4	CAISEPPRQGLIQYF
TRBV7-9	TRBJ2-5	CASSLRRDRQETQYF
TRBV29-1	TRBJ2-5	CSVMPSGRRETQYF